Listed below are T cell receptor beta chains from one sample, sequenced in a study of cytomegalovirus exposure and HLA in healthy donors. Assay used: immunoSEQ multiplex PCR; TCRdb lists only in-frame clones, some missing. The profile shows roughly 120,000 clones, around 83% of them singletons. The sequencing input was PBMCs. These receptors came from a human donor in good health. Each CDR3 is given with its conserved first and last residue. D genes are given only for firm matches. Clone size is shown for a subset of rows, as once, few, many or a class of expanded clone.

clone size	D gene	V gene	J gene	CDR3 DNA	CDR3 protein
NA	NA	TRBV5-6	TRBJ2-5	TGTGCCAGCTACGGGGTATTGACCAGCAAAGAGACCCAGTACTTC	CASYGVLTSKETQYF
NA	TRBD1	TRBV5-4	TRBJ1-2	TGTGCCAGCAGACGGACAGGGAACTATGGCTACACCTTC	CASRRTGNYGYTF
NA	NA	TRBV6-1	TRBJ2-6	TGTGCCAGCCTCGCGGCCGAGGCTGGGGCCAACGTCCTGACTTTC	CASLAAEAGANVLTF
NA	NA	TRBV19	TRBJ2-3	TGTGCCAGTAGTCTTACGCGGGATCTCAGCACAGATACGCAGTATTTT	CASSLTRDLSTDTQYF
few	TRBD1	TRBV27	TRBJ1-2	TGTGCCAGCAGTTTTTCCAGGGGGCGGGGTGGCTACACCTTC	CASSFSRGRGGYTF
NA	NA	TRBV19	TRBJ1-2	TGTGCCAGTAGGGGGGGAGGCTATGGCTACACCTTC	CASRGGGYGYTF
NA	TRBD1	TRBV5-4	TRBJ1-2	TGTGCCACCTGGGGACAGCAATATGGCTACACCTTC	CATWGQQYGYTF
few	TRBD1	TRBV10-2	TRBJ2-7	TGCGCCAGCAGACGTGGACAGGGGGGAAGCTACGAGCAGTACTTC	CASRRGQGGSYEQYF
NA	TRBD2	TRBV5-1	TRBJ2-2	TGCGCCAGCAGCTTGGCCCTAGCGGGGGGTCACACCGGGGAGCTGTTTTTT	CASSLALAGGHTGELFF
once	NA	TRBV11-2	TRBJ1-3	TGTGCCAGCAGCTTAGAGGGCAGGGCGGTTGGAAACACCATATATTTT	CASSLEGRAVGNTIYF
NA	NA	TRBV28	TRBJ1-3	TGTGCCAGCTATTACAGGAACACCATATATTTT	CASYYRNTIYF
few	NA	TRBV29-1	TRBJ2-7	TGCAGCGTTGTCTCGATGGACAGCCCTACCTACGAGCAGTACTTC	CSVVSMDSPTYEQYF
NA	NA	TRBV7-9	TRBJ2-2	TGTGCCAGCAGCTTAGGCGGGGTTAACACCGGGGAGCTGTTTTTT	CASSLGGVNTGELFF
NA	TRBD1	TRBV19	TRBJ2-5	TGTGCCAGTAGACCACAGGGGGCCTGGGGCCAAGAGACCCAGTACTTC	CASRPQGAWGQETQYF
few	TRBD2	TRBV6-1	TRBJ2-1	TGTGCCAGCAGTGAACCGGGACTAGGTCTCAATGAGCAGTTCTTC	CASSEPGLGLNEQFF
NA	TRBD1	TRBV5-4	TRBJ2-7	TGTGCCAGCAGCCAGCCAGGACAGGGAAACTACGAGCAGTACTTC	CASSQPGQGNYEQYF
few	TRBD2	TRBV7-6	TRBJ2-3	TGTGCCAGCAGCTCCTCCGGGACTAGCGTTCAGTATTTT	CASSSSGTSVQYF
few	NA	TRBV7-9	TRBJ1-2	TGTGCCAGCAGCCCAGGGACATCCTACTATGGCTACACCTTC	CASSPGTSYYGYTF
NA	TRBD2	TRBV28	TRBJ2-5	TGTGCCAGCAGTTTAAGGAACGGGGGGGCCTCCGAAGAGACCCAGTACTTC	CASSLRNGGASEETQYF
NA	NA	TRBV5-1	TRBJ2-5	TGCGCCAGCAGCCCGCACGGGGATTGGGTAGAGACCCAGTACTTC	CASSPHGDWVETQYF
NA	NA	TRBV9	TRBJ2-2	TGTGCCAGCAGCGTTGAAGGGGTTCAAAACACCGGGGAGCTGTTTTTT	CASSVEGVQNTGELFF
NA	NA	TRBV6-1	TRBJ2-7	TGTGCCAGCAGTTCAAACAGGGTAGGCTCCTACGAGCAGTACTTC	CASSSNRVGSYEQYF
NA	NA	TRBV2	TRBJ2-3	TGTGCCAGCAGCGGGTGGGGGGACACAGATACGCAGTATTTT	CASSGWGDTDTQYF
NA	NA	TRBV19	TRBJ1-5	TGTGCCAGTAGTATAAGGGGATTTCATCAGCCCCAGCATTTT	CASSIRGFHQPQHF
NA	NA	TRBV7-8	TRBJ2-1	TGTGCCAGCAGCTTATTGTTTAGGGAAGGGGCCTACAATGAGCAGTTCTTC	CASSLLFREGAYNEQFF
few	NA	TRBV9	TRBJ1-3	TGTGCCAGCAGCGTAGGGCCAGGGGCATTAGTCCCTGGAAACACCATATATTTT	CASSVGPGALVPGNTIYF
NA	NA	TRBV6-5	TRBJ1-3	TGTGCCAGCAGTCCGGTCCCCTCTGGAAACACCATATATTTT	CASSPVPSGNTIYF
NA	NA	TRBV7-9	TRBJ2-6	TGTGCCAGCAGCTTGTTACAGAGTAATTCTGGGGCCAACGTCCTGACTTTC	CASSLLQSNSGANVLTF
once	NA	TRBV6-4	TRBJ2-7	TGTGCCAGCAGTGTAAGGTACGGCCGAGACTACGAGCAGTACTTC	CASSVRYGRDYEQYF
NA	NA	TRBV7-9	TRBJ2-5	TGTGCCAGCAGCCCTTTCGGTAGCCAAGAGACCCAGTACTTC	CASSPFGSQETQYF
NA	NA	TRBV19	TRBJ1-5	TGTGCCAGTGGGCAGATGGGCAATCAGCCCCAGCATTTT	CASGQMGNQPQHF
NA	NA	TRBV19	TRBJ1-1	TGTGCCAGTAGTATAGTATTACAGGCGAACACTGAAGCTTTCTTT	CASSIVLQANTEAFF
NA	TRBD1	TRBV5-4	TRBJ2-1	TGTGCCAGCAGCTATATGAGGGACAGATTCAATGAGCAGTTCTTC	CASSYMRDRFNEQFF